The clone carrying this T cell receptor beta chain came up many times. Its specificity is unknown. The use of a sample-barcoded 5' primer and a J-beta primer mix characterized a second PCR of roughly 6 to 11 cycles. Each cDNA molecule received a tag from a template-switch adaptor that had 12 random nucleotides. Each sample yielded at least 3 million CDR3-containing paired-end reads. TCRdb passed the 5' RACE reads through MiXCR, listing each CDR3 protein once. The sample has 1 million or so distinct CDR3 sequences, under 55% seen once. The data belong to a study of blood T cells in healthy people across ages. Trimming removed 7 bases from V and 7 bases from J, with 13 bases in between. This CDR3 is 11 amino acids long. CDR1 and CDR2 (germline): SQVTM, ANQGSEA. The study's findings and limits: With naive T cell percentage, TCR beta diversity showed a strong correlation. Greater diversity and more naive CD4+ cells were seen in long-lived donors than in aged donors.

Sequencing was done on a sample of blood. The chain uses TRBV29-1 and TRBJ1-1, with a tentative D call TRBD1 (5 bases). The TCR originated in an older woman in good health. DNA for the CDR3: TGCAGCGGCCGGGGCCCCTATGAAGCTTTCTTT. Translating it yields CSGRGPYEAFF.